The 16 T cell receptor beta chains presented below share a single source sample, sequenced in a study of blood T cell repertoires in COVID-19. Clones were read by immunoSEQ multiplex PCR, and TCRdb kept only the in-frame ones, dropping some. The sample lists roughly 76,000 clones, roughly 79% occurring once. The specimen was peripheral blood. The origin of the receptors is a man in his 70s with acute or convalescent COVID-19.

The table lists this clone with a few counts. The gene calls are TRBV2 and TRBJ1-5; D uncertain. Germline V gene sequence: CDR1 SNHLY, CDR2 FYNNEI. CDR3 length: 15 residues. Trimming removed 7 bases at V and 2 bases at J, with 15 bases between. The CDR3 coding sequence is TGTGCCAGCAAAAGTTACCCTTCGGGCAATCAGCCCCAGCATTTT. Its translation is CASKSYPSGNQPQHF. Together with reference TRBV2 and TRBJ1-5, the CDR3 gives the full variable domain: EPEVTQTPSHQVTQMGQEVILRCVPISNHLYFYWYRQILGQKVEFLVSFYNNEISEKSEIFDDQFSVERPDGSNFTLKIRSTKLEDSAMYFCASKSYPSGNQPQHFGDGTRLSIL.

The chain links TRBV6-5 to TRBJ2-2, with 8 bases that match TRBD2. CDR1 MNHEY and CDR2 SVGAGI come from the germline V gene. V trimming: 8 bases; J trimming: 6 bases; junction bases outside the gene matches: 11. The CDR3 contains 15 residues. The CDR3 DNA reads as TGTGCCAGCCGGTTCCGAGCGGGAGTCGCCGGGGAGCTGTTTTTT. As protein: CASRFRAGVAGELFF.

The rearrangement uses TRBV10-3 and TRBJ2-7; 11 bases match TRBD2. V shed 8 bases, J shed 4 bases, and the junction held 7 bases outside the gene matches. Germline CDR1 ENHRY, CDR2 SYGVKD. This CDR3 is 14 amino acids long. CDR3 loop: CAIGIAGGRYEQYF. The DNA for the CDR3 is TGTGCCATCGGAATAGCGGGAGGGCGGTACGAGCAGTACTTC.

The chain recombines TRBV19 with TRBJ2-6, with 9 bases that match TRBD1. This CDR3 is built from 20 residues. Germline CDR1 reads LNHDA; CDR2 reads SQIVND (reference sequence). The V and J ends lost 3 bases and 4 bases, in that order; junction bases with no gene match: 16. CDR3: CASSIPGQGKGFAGANVLTF. The CDR3 DNA follows: TGTGCCAGTAGTATCCCGGGACAGGGAAAAGGCTTTGCGGGGGCCAACGTCCTGACTTTC. Full variable domain (rest looked up from reference TRBV19 and TRBJ2-6): DGGITQSPKYLFRKEGQNVTLSCEQNLNHDAMYWYRQDPGQGLRLIYYSQIVNDFQKGDIAEGYSVSREKKESFPLTVTSAQKNPTAFYLCASSIPGQGKGFAGANVLTFGAGSRLTVL.

The chain combines TRBV7-2 with TRBJ2-2, with 7 bases that match TRBD2. Unmatched junction bases numbered 6, after V lost 5 bases and J lost 6 bases. Germline CDR1 SGHTA, CDR2 FQGNSA. The CDR3 is 14 amino acids. CDR3 coding DNA: TGTGCCAGCAGCCCCGGGAGGCGGGCCGGGGAGCTGTTTTTT. Translating it yields CASSPGRRAGELFF.

The chain is built from TRBV7-8 and TRBJ1-6; 9 bases are a match to TRBD1. Germline assignment: CDR1 SGHVS and CDR2 FQNEAQ. The V segment lost 0 bases and the J segment 8 bases; nucleotides outside the gene matches: 2. This CDR3 contains 15 residues. CDR3 protein: CASSLAGQGDSPLHF. CDR3 nucleotide sequence: TGTGCCAGCAGCTTAGCGGGACAGGGTGATTCACCCCTCCACTTT. Filled out from reference TRBV7-8 and TRBJ1-6, the complete variable domain reads GAGVSQSPRYKVAKRGQDVALRCDPISGHVSLFWYQQALGQGPEFLTYFQNEAQLDKSGLPSDRFFAERPEGSVSTLKIQRTQQEDSAVYLCASSLAGQGDSPLHFGNGTRLTVT.

This chain joins TRBV27 and TRBJ2-7; perhaps TRBD2 as D (6 bases). This CDR3 comprises 17 residues. V was shortened by 0 bases and J by 3 bases, with 18 bases between the two germline ends. Germline CDR1 and CDR2: MNHEY and SMNVEV (reference sequence). The CDR3 DNA follows: TGTGCCAGCAGTTTATCCCTGGGGACTTTCCCCCACTACGAGCAGTACTTC. It specifies CASSLSLGTFPHYEQYF.

The chain combines TRBV28 with TRBJ2-3; 8 bases are a match to TRBD2. Trimming took 5 bases from V and 1 from J; bases not matched to a gene: 5. CDR3 length: 15 residues. Germline V gives CDR1 MDHEN, CDR2 SYDVKM. The DNA of the CDR3 is TGTGCCAGCAGTAAGGGACTAGTCGGCACAGATACGCAGTATTTT. Its translation: CASSKGLVGTDTQYF.

This clone was seen at least ten times. The gene calls are TRBV5-1 and TRBJ1-3; 9 nucleotides line up with TRBD1. Germline-derived CDR1 and CDR2 are SGHRS and YFSETQ. The CDR3 has 15 residues. With 4 bases clipped from V and 5 bases from J, the junction kept 7 bases outside the gene matches. As DNA, the CDR3 is TGCGCCAGCAGCCAATGGACAGGGGCAAGAAACACCATATATTTT. As protein: CASSQWTGARNTIYF.

The CDR3 DNA reads as TGTGCCAGCAGTTTACTTACAGGGGGTGATCAGCCCCAGCATTTT. Protein product: CASSLLTGGDQPQHF. The chain couples TRBV28 to TRBJ1-5, with 8 nucleotides matching TRBD1. This CDR3 is 15 amino acids long. Germline trimming cut 2 bases from V and 5 bases from J; bases unmatched to any gene: 5. Germline V gene sequence: CDR1 MDHEN, CDR2 SYDVKM.

The rearrangement uses TRBV12-5 and TRBJ2-5, with 7 bases matching TRBD2. This CDR3 is built from 14 residues. The V and J ends lost 6 bases and 5 bases, in that order; junction bases with no gene match: 9. Germline loops: CDR1 LGHNT, CDR2 FRNRAP. The CDR3 here is CASGNFLGGETQYF. CDR3 bases: TGTGCTAGTGGGAACTTCCTCGGGGGGGAGACCCAGTACTTC.

This clone appeared once. This chain uses TRBV15 with TRBJ2-7; D gene unclear. Germline-derived CDR1 and CDR2 are LNHNV and YYDKDF (reference sequence). The length of the CDR3 is 14 residues. Trimming removed 1 base at V and 3 bases at J, with 10 bases between. The CDR3 region has the DNA TGTGCCACCAGCAGAGGGGCCAGTTTCTACGAGCAGTACTTC. It is translated as CATSRGASFYEQYF. The full variable domain, in which reference TRBV15 and TRBJ2-7 provide the parts outside the CDR3, is DAMVIQNPRYQVTQFGKPVTLSCSQTLNHNVMYWYQQKSSQAPKLLFHYYDKDFNNEADTPDNFQSRRPNTSFCFLDIRSPGLGDTAMYLCATSRGASFYEQYFGPGTRLTVT.

The rearrangement links TRBV3-1 (or the pseudogene TRBV3-2) to TRBJ2-3; a weak D match, TRBD2 (6 bases). V shed 0 bases and J shed 3 bases, with 22 bases lying between them. In germline, CDR1 is LGHDT, CDR2 YNNKEL (reference sequence). The CDR3 spans 19 residues. The DNA of the CDR3 is TGTGCCAGCAGCCAAGAGTTGGAGGGGCCACTCATAGGTACAGATACGCAGTATTTT. Amino acid sequence: CASSQELEGPLIGTDTQYF.

This clone is a singleton in its sample. The CDR3 loop is CASSLAHQFPSRPGPTGEQYF. CDR3 in DNA: TGTGCCAGCAGCTTAGCGCACCAGTTTCCATCCCGTCCGGGCCCCACGGGGGAGCAGTACTTC. The rearrangement uses TRBV7-2 and TRBJ2-7; D perhaps matches TRBD2 (5 bases). Germline V gene lookup returns CDR1 SGHTA and CDR2 FQGNSA. Trimming stripped 0 bases from V and 7 bases from J, with 34 bases between. The CDR3 covers 21 residues.

The J gene is TRBJ2-7, the V gene TRBV5-1, with a weak D call TRBD1 (5 bases). This CDR3 is 14 amino acids long. V lost 0 bases and J 4 bases, leaving 11 bases between the germline ends. Germline CDR1 SGHRS, CDR2 YFSETQ. CDR3 loop: CASSLAQDSYEQYF. The CDR3 nucleotides read TGCGCCAGCAGCTTGGCACAGGATTCGTACGAGCAGTACTTC.

The V gene is TRBV5-5, the J gene TRBJ2-1, with 9 bases aligning to TRBD1. Per the germline V gene, CDR1 is SGHKS and CDR2 is YYEKEE (reference sequence). The CDR3 consists of 15 residues. V lost 4 bases, J lost 4 bases, and 6 bases stayed unmatched. CDR3 amino acids: CASSPQGAAYNEQFF. In DNA form, the CDR3 reads TGTGCCAGCAGCCCACAGGGGGCAGCTTACAATGAGCAGTTCTTC. The full variable domain, with the rest looked up from reference TRBV5-5 and TRBJ2-1, is DAGVTQSPTHLIKTRGQQVTLRCSPISGHKSVSWYQQVLGQGPQFIFQYYEKEERGRGNFPDRFSARQFPNYSSELNVNALLLGDSALYLCASSPQGAAYNEQFFGPGTRLTVL.